What follows are 25 T cell receptor beta chains derived from one specimen sequenced in a study of OX40 agonist ivuxolimab in advanced cancers. Produced via immunoSEQ multiplex PCR; TCRdb's table is partial and in-frame only. The top ten hold around 7.7% of the sample, which has some 48,000 clones, roughly 77% seen once. This specimen consisted of CD4+ or CD8+ T cells sorted from blood, obtained in a trial of the OX40 agonist ivuxolimab. All receptors derive from an adult with an advanced solid tumor such as melanoma, head and neck, liver or kidney cancer.

The V and J genes are TRBV21-1 and TRBJ1-3. TRBV21-1 is deemed a pseudogene. The CDR3 covers 12 residues. The CDR3 sequence is CASSKNSDTIYF. The DNA of the CDR3 is TGTGCCAGCAGCAAAAATTCGGACACCATATATTTT.

The chain combines TRBV5-6 with TRBJ2-5, with TRBD2 as a possible D gene (6 bases). Germline CDR1 SGHDT, CDR2 YYEEEE. The V and J ends lost 2 bases and 4 bases respectively, with 12 bases between them. The CDR3 covers 14 residues. CDR3: CASSFQLGGETQYF. The CDR3 DNA reads TGTGCCAGCAGCTTTCAGTTGGGGGGAGAGACCCAGTACTTC.

This rearrangement joins TRBV27 to TRBJ1-5; 7 nucleotides agree with TRBD1. Trimming cost V 6 bases and J 4 bases; bases outside gene matches: 6. Per germline, CDR1 MNHEY and CDR2 SMNVEV (reference sequence). The CDR3 is 14 residues long. CDR3 sequence reads: CASSHGTDNQPQHF. CDR3 DNA: TGTGCCAGCAGCCACGGGACAGATAATCAGCCCCAGCATTTT.

This rearrangement joins TRBV6-6 to TRBJ2-7; 10 bases align to TRBD1. This CDR3 is built from 13 residues. The V segment lost 5 bases and the J segment 6 bases; nucleotides outside the gene matches: 4. Germline values: CDR1 MNHNY, CDR2 SVGAGI (reference sequence). The CDR3 region has the DNA TGTGCCAGCAGTACGCGGACAGGGGGCGAGCAGTACTTC. Translated, it gives CASSTRTGGEQYF.

This chain uses TRBV27 with TRBJ2-2; 8 bases agree with TRBD2. Trimming cost V 4 bases and J 9 bases; bases outside gene matches: 13. Germline V gives CDR1 MNHEY, CDR2 SMNVEV (reference sequence). This CDR3 is 16 amino acids long. CDR3 loop: CASSSQSAGGMRELFF. The CDR3 DNA follows: TGTGCCAGCAGTTCCCAATCCGCGGGAGGCATGAGGGAGCTGTTTTTT.

This chain links TRBV5-1 with TRBJ1-3; 9 bases match TRBD1. J gave up 2 bases and V 6 bases, and 9 bases lay outside the gene matches. The germline gives CDR1 SGHRS, CDR2 YFSETQ. The length of the CDR3 is 16 residues. The CDR3 DNA follows: TGCGCCAGCACTCCCGGGACAGGGTTTCCTGGAAACACCATATATTTT. Amino acid sequence: CASTPGTGFPGNTIYF.

This chain joins TRBV30 and TRBJ1-1; 7 bases are shared with TRBD1. Germline assignment: CDR1 GTSNPN and CDR2 SVGIG (reference sequence). V was pared by 5 bases and J by 6 bases, with 12 bases of the junction left unmatched. The CDR3 is made up of 14 amino acids. The CDR3 loop is CAWGSRGRWSEAFF. CDR3 sequence (DNA): TGTGCCTGGGGGAGTAGGGGGCGATGGTCTGAAGCTTTCTTT.

Comment on this clone: Other DNA sequences from this sample encode an identical CDR3 as well. The DNA for the CDR3 is TGTGCCAGCAGCTTGGCGGGAGTGGACTACGAGCAGTACTTC. Translating it yields CASSLAGVDYEQYF. The chain recombines TRBV7-9 with TRBJ2-7, with 7 bases that match TRBD2. Germline V gene data show CDR1 as SEHNR and CDR2 as FQNEAQ (reference sequence). The V and J ends lost 3 bases and 3 bases, in that order; junction bases with no gene match: 5. The length of the CDR3 is 14 residues.

The chain employs TRBV6-5 and TRBJ1-5; D gene unclear. Germline CDR1 is MNHEY and CDR2 is SVGAGI. The CDR3 is made up of 14 amino acids. Trimming left V 2 bases short and J 1 base short, with 6 bases between. The CDR3 nucleotides are TGTGCCAGCAGTTACACCTTCAGCAATCAGCCCCAGCATTTT. Encoded protein: CASSYTFSNQPQHF.

This clone was detected only a few times. The CDR3 loop reads CASIGVNEQYF. The CDR3 DNA reads as TGTGCCAGCATCGGAGTAAACGAGCAGTACTTC. V usage is TRBV2 and J usage is TRBJ2-7; D is unresolved. The CDR3 covers 11 residues. The germline CDR1 and CDR2 sequences are SNHLY and FYNNEI. Trimming removed 7 bases at V and 5 bases at J, with 9 bases between.

V gene TRBV7-2 combines with J gene TRBJ1-2; the match to TRBD1 covers 7 bases. Looked up from germline, CDR1 is SGHTA and CDR2 is FQGNSA. The CDR3 length is 13 residues. V gave up 1 base and J gave up 5 bases; unmatched junction bases: 1. In DNA form, the CDR3 reads TGTGCCAGCAGCTTAGGGACAGGTTATGGCTACACCTTC. Encoded protein: CASSLGTGYGYTF.

The chain joins TRBV5-1 to TRBJ2-1; TRBD2 matches 12 bases. Trimming removed 3 bases from V and 4 bases from J; junction bases left unmatched: 2. Germline V gives CDR1 SGHRS, CDR2 YFSETQ. The CDR3 has 15 amino acids. The chain's CDR3 is CASSSLAGGYNEQFF. DNA for the CDR3: TGCGCCAGCAGCTCGCTAGCGGGAGGGTACAATGAGCAGTTCTTC.

The V gene is TRBV6-6, the J gene TRBJ2-6; D gene uncertain. CDR1 is MNHNY, CDR2 SVGAGI, per germline (reference sequence). V lost 5 bases and J lost 3, with 8 bases in between. The CDR3 is 14 amino acids. The CDR3 nucleotides are TGTGCCAGCAGTCGGGCACTTGGGGCCAACGTCCTGACTTTC. It encodes CASSRALGANVLTF.

V and J are TRBV29-1 and TRBJ1-5; D might be TRBD1 (6 bases). Germline values: CDR1 SQVTM, CDR2 ANQGSEA. The CDR3 runs 14 residues. The V end lost 7 bases, the J end lost 7 bases, and 20 bases lay between the germline ends. The CDR3 loop reads CSAQEQGRGQPQHF. Written as DNA, the CDR3 is TGCAGCGCCCAAGAACAGGGAAGAGGACAGCCCCAGCATTTT. Together with reference TRBV29-1 and TRBJ1-5, the CDR3 gives the full variable domain: SAVISQKPSRDICQRGTSLTIQCQVDSQVTMMFWYRQQPGQSLTLIATANQGSEATYESGFVIDKFPISRPNLTFSTLTVSNMSPEDSSIYLCSAQEQGRGQPQHFGDGTRLSIL.

J is TRBJ2-2 and V is TRBV9; TRBD2 matches 13 bases. In germline, CDR1 is SGDLS, CDR2 YYNGEE. CDR3 length equals 16 residues. V was clipped by 3 bases and J by 6 bases; unmatched bases: 5. CDR3 amino acids: CASSAPGTSGAGELFF. The CDR3 DNA reads as TGTGCCAGCAGCGCCCCCGGGACTAGCGGGGCCGGGGAGCTGTTTTTT.

The chain links TRBV19 to TRBJ2-7; 12 positions agree with TRBD2. The germline gives CDR1 LNHDA, CDR2 SQIVND (reference sequence). Losses at the gene ends were 2 bases for V and 4 bases for J; bases not matched to a gene: 6. This CDR3 has 16 residues. The CDR3 coding sequence is TGTGCCAGTAGTATATCGGGACTAGCGGGTTCATACGAGCAGTACTTC. Translated, it gives CASSISGLAGSYEQYF.

The chain employs TRBV7-2 and TRBJ1-3; 8 nucleotides agree with TRBD1. The CDR3 has 14 residues. V shed 4 bases, J shed 3 bases, and the junction held 2 bases outside the gene matches. Germline loops: CDR1 SGHTA, CDR2 FQGNSA. Here the CDR3 reads CASSSDRGGNTIYF. The CDR3 DNA reads TGTGCCAGCAGCTCAGACAGGGGTGGAAACACCATATATTTT.

A word on this clone: The DNA is left out, because the CDR3 cannot be placed on it with certainty; the CDR3 is given as TCRdb lists it. V is TRBV9 and J is TRBJ1-5. Germline CDR1 and CDR2: SGDLS and YYNGEE. The CDR3 has 13 residues if both end residues are counted. CDR3 sequence reads: CASSAPGGNPSIF.

V usage is TRBV7-9 and J usage is TRBJ2-5, with D possibly being TRBD2 (6 bases). The CDR3 covers 15 residues. Germline loops: CDR1 SEHNR, CDR2 FQNEAQ (reference sequence). V lost 10 bases and J 1 base, leaving 19 bases between the germline ends. The CDR3 DNA follows: TGTGCCAACAATTGGGTTTCTAGCGTCCAAGAGACCCAGTACTTC. Translating gives CANNWVSSVQETQYF.

This clone has more than one count but fewer than ten. The chain recombines TRBV5-6 with TRBJ2-6; a weak D match, TRBD1 (5 bases). The CDR3 length is 15 residues. Deletions cut 5 bases from V and 4 bases from J, with 13 bases between. Germline CDR1 reads SGHDT; CDR2 reads YYEEEE. The CDR3 DNA reads TGTGCCAGCAGGGGCAGGGCAAACGGGGCCAACGTCCTGACTTTC. It yields the protein CASRGRANGANVLTF.

This sequence joins TRBV27 and TRBJ2-7, with 9 bases fitting TRBD2. From germline, CDR1 is MNHEY and CDR2 SMNVEV (reference sequence). Trimming took 4 bases from V and 4 from J; bases not matched to a gene: 2. This CDR3 spans 13 amino acids. This CDR3 is CASSYSGRYEQYF. The CDR3 nucleotides read TGTGCCAGCAGTTATAGCGGGAGATACGAGCAGTACTTC.

The chain carries TRBV9 and TRBJ2-1; 12 nucleotides agree with TRBD2. CDR1 is SGDLS and CDR2 is YYNGEE in the germline V gene. V gave up 4 bases and J gave up 7 bases; unmatched junction bases: 6. The CDR3 has 15 amino acids. The DNA of the CDR3 is TGTGCCAGCAGCCTAAGACTAGCGGGAGAGAATGAGCAGTTCTTC. It is translated as CASSLRLAGENEQFF.

This clone is deemed medium-sized (0.01 to 0.1%). V usage is TRBV15 and J usage is TRBJ2-7; 9 nucleotides line up with TRBD1. After removal of 5 bases from V and 6 bases from J, the junction contained 8 bases not matched to a gene. CDR3 length: 14 residues. Per the germline V gene, CDR1 is LNHNV and CDR2 is YYDKDF (reference sequence). CDR3 sequence: CATSPRDRVSEQYF. The CDR3 DNA reads as TGTGCCACCAGCCCTAGGGACAGGGTATCCGAGCAGTACTTC.

This chain links TRBV6-5 with TRBJ2-6; D is ambiguous. CDR1 and CDR2 (germline): MNHEY, SVGAGI. The V gene lost 3 bases and the J gene lost 2 bases, with 2 bases spanning the gap. This CDR3 spans 13 amino acids. CDR3 DNA sequence: TGTGCCAGCAGTTATCCTGGGGCCAACGTCCTGACTTTC. Residues: CASSYPGANVLTF.

V is TRBV28 and J is TRBJ2-7; possible D gene TRBD2, 7 bases. Trimming took off 5 bases at V and 7 bases at J, with 15 bases between the two ends. From germline, CDR1 is MDHEN and CDR2 SYDVKM. The CDR3 covers 13 residues. The CDR3 DNA reads as TGTGCCAGCAGTATTGGGGGGGCAAGGGAGCAGTACTTC. Its translation: CASSIGGAREQYF.